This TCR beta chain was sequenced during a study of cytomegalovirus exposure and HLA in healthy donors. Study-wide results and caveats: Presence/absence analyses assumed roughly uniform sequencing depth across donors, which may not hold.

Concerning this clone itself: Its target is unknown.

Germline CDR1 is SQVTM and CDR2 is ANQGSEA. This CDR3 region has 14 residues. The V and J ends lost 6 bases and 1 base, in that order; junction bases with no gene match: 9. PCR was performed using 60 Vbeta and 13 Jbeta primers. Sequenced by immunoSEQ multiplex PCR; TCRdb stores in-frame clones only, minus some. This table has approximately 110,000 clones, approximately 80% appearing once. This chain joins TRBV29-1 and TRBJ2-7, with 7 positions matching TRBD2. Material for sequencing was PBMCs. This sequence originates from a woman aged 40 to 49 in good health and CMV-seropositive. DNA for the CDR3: TGCAGCGTGGGCAGCGGGATCGGGTCCTACGAGCAGTACTTC. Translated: CSVGSGIGSYEQYF.